This T cell receptor beta chain was recovered during a study of blood T cells in healthy people across ages. Per germline, CDR1 SGHRS and CDR2 YFSETQ. This CDR3 spans 18 amino acids. V lost 3 bases to trimming and J lost 3 bases, with 24 bases between them. A second PCR of 7 to 11 cycles used a sample-barcoded 5' primer and a J-beta primer mix. A template-switch adaptor with 12 random nucleotides tagged each cDNA molecule. MiXCR, run by TCRdb on the 5' RACE reads, gives a single entry per CDR3 protein. The table has about 770,000 distinct CDR3 sequences, more than 40% seen once; the top ten hold about a fifth. In the case of this clonotype: The antigen is undetermined.

Study findings and constraints: Versus aged donors, long-lived donors had higher diversity and more naive CD4+ cells.

The receptor's source is a man aged 55 to 70 in good health. Sequencing was performed on blood. The V and J genes are TRBV5-1 and TRBJ1-2; possibly TRBD1 for D (5 bases). The CDR3 DNA reads TGCGCCAGCAGCTGGGGCTTGGGGCGGGCCCAACCCCACTATGGCTACACCTTC. Residues: CASSWGLGRAQPHYGYTF.